This T cell receptor beta chain was identified during a study of T-cell reconstitution after alpha-beta-depleted transplantation in children. This clonotype was picked up many times. Molecular barcoding with unique molecular identifiers was used for the TCRbeta library. MiXCR was run by TCRdb on the PCR reads, yielding one entry per CDR3 protein. The table has 150,000 to 250,000 distinct CDR3 sequences, more than 12% seen once. V dropped 3 bases and J dropped 7 bases, with 10 bases sitting between them. This CDR3 is built from 13 residues. The rearrangement links TRBV12-3 or TRBV12-4 to TRBJ1-5; D possibly corresponds to TRBD1 (5 bases). The sequence derives from a human donor who donated a stem cell graft to a child with acute lymphoblastic leukemia. The sequences come from PBMCs from the stem cell graft donor, collected from the stem cell graft. The CDR3 protein is CASSFVWGQPQHF. CDR3 bases: TGTGCCAGCAGTTTTGTCTGGGGGCAGCCCCAGCATTTT.